The 25 T cell receptor beta chains presented below share a single source sample, sequenced in a study of blood T cell repertoires in COVID-19. The assay was immunoSEQ multiplex PCR, and TCRdb's table has in-frame clones only and misses some. This sample has approximately 52,000 clones; less than 95% occur once, and the top ten carry approximately 3%. Source material: peripheral blood. All receptors come from a man over 45 with acute or convalescent COVID-19.

The chain joins TRBV19 to TRBJ1-4; D unclear. The germline V gene has CDR1 LNHDA and CDR2 SQIVND (reference sequence). V lost 6 bases and J lost 6, with 14 bases in between. The CDR3 totals 14 residues. The CDR3 loop is CASSISGSYEKLFF. CDR3 sequence (DNA): TGTGCCAGTAGCATAAGTGGGAGCTATGAAAAACTGTTTTTT. The whole variable domain, remainder taken from reference TRBV19 and TRBJ1-4, is DGGITQSPKYLFRKEGQNVTLSCEQNLNHDAMYWYRQDPGQGLRLIYYSQIVNDFQKGDIAEGYSVSREKKESFPLTVTSAQKNPTAFYLCASSISGSYEKLFFGSGTQLSVL.

This clone was found once. J is TRBJ2-3 and V is TRBV9; D might be TRBD1 (7 bases). The germline V gene encodes CDR1 SGDLS and CDR2 YYNGEE. V gave up 0 bases and J gave up 2 bases, with 13 bases separating them. The CDR3 spans 16 residues. The CDR3 loop reads CASSVGDRDSTDTQYF. The CDR3 DNA reads as TGTGCCAGCAGCGTAGGTGACAGGGACTCCACAGATACGCAGTATTTT. The full variable domain, its missing parts supplied by reference TRBV9 and TRBJ2-3, is DSGVTQTPKHLITATGQRVTLRCSPRSGDLSVYWYQQSLDQGLQFLIQYYNGEERAKGNILERFSAQQFPDLHSELNLSSLELGDSALYFCASSVGDRDSTDTQYFGPGTRLTVL.

The CDR3 loop reads CAISDPDAGLNTEAFF. CDR3 in DNA: TGTGCCATCAGTGACCCGGACGCAGGGTTGAACACTGAAGCTTTCTTT. V gene TRBV10-3 combines with J gene TRBJ1-1; D is possibly TRBD1 (5 bases). The CDR3 is 16 residues long. The germline V gene encodes CDR1 ENHRY and CDR2 SYGVKD. Trimming shortened V by 3 bases and J by 0 bases, and 14 bases separated the two germline ends.

The rearrangement links TRBV2 to TRBJ2-4, with TRBD1 identical over 8 bases. CDR1 is SNHLY and CDR2 is FYNNEI in the germline V gene. The trim removed 6 bases at V and 0 bases at J, leaving 7 bases unmatched. The CDR3 is 16 residues long. The CDR3 sequence: CASRRQGQLAKNIQYF. CDR3 nucleotide sequence: TGTGCCAGCAGAAGACAGGGGCAATTAGCCAAAAACATTCAGTACTTC. The variable domain in full, completed from reference TRBV2 and TRBJ2-4, reads EPEVTQTPSHQVTQMGQEVILRCVPISNHLYFYWYRQILGQKVEFLVSFYNNEISEKSEIFDDQFSVERPDGSNFTLKIRSTKLEDSAMYFCASRRQGQLAKNIQYFGAGTRLSVL.

The V gene is TRBV5-1, the J gene TRBJ2-2; weak D call: TRBD1 (5 bases). V lost 0 bases, J lost 1 base, and 10 bases lay in between. The germline gives CDR1 SGHRS, CDR2 YFSETQ. The CDR3 is 16 amino acids. The chain's CDR3 is CASSLVGTGNTGELFF. The CDR3 DNA follows: TGCGCCAGCAGCTTGGTAGGCACAGGGAACACCGGGGAGCTGTTTTTT.

The chain uses TRBV30 and TRBJ2-5; D may be TRBD2 (7 bases). The CDR3 is made up of 13 amino acids. Trimming stripped 1 base from V and 9 bases from J, with 15 bases between. Per the germline V gene, CDR1 is GTSNPN and CDR2 is SVGIG (reference sequence). The CDR3 sequence: CAWSGGGAEAQYF. The CDR3 nucleotides are TGTGCCTGGAGTGGTGGGGGGGCCGAGGCCCAGTACTTC.

This sequence joins TRBV3-1 (or the pseudogene TRBV3-2) and TRBJ2-1; the D gene is possibly TRBD1 (6 bases). There are 15 residues in the CDR3. The germline V and J ends were trimmed by 3 bases and 1 base, with 10 bases remaining between them. The V gene's germline CDR1 is LGHDT and CDR2 YNNKEL (reference sequence). The CDR3 reads CASSQGTLSYNEQFF. The DNA of the CDR3 is TGTGCCAGCAGCCAGGGGACACTTTCCTACAATGAGCAGTTCTTC.

This chain joins TRBV10-1 and TRBJ2-7, with 7 bases aligning to TRBD1. Looked up from germline, CDR1 is WNHNN and CDR2 is SYGVQD (reference sequence). After removal of 7 bases from V and 0 bases from J, the junction contained 9 bases not matched to a gene. CDR3 length: 15 residues. The CDR3 region has the DNA TGCGCCAGCAAACAACCGGGACAGAGCTCCTACGAGCAGTACTTC. It specifies CASKQPGQSSYEQYF.

The sample holds one count of this clone. This chain uses TRBV4-1 with TRBJ2-1, with D possibly matching TRBD1 (6 bases). V lost 4 bases and J 10 bases, leaving 11 bases between the germline ends. This CDR3 contains 12 residues. Germline V gene sequence: CDR1 MGHRA, CDR2 YSYEKL. The CDR3 sequence is CASSPNRVEQFF. Here the CDR3 DNA reads TGCGCCAGCAGCCCGAACAGGGTCGAGCAGTTCTTC.

The gene calls are TRBV5-6 and TRBJ2-7; the match to TRBD1 covers 7 bases. The germline CDR1 and CDR2 sequences are SGHDT and YYEEEE. Trimming cost V 7 bases and J 2 bases; bases outside gene matches: 9. The CDR3 runs 14 residues. CDR3 nucleotide sequence: TGTGCCAGCTACCCCGGGACAGTTCCCTACGAGCAGTACTTC. Translation: CASYPGTVPYEQYF.

The gene calls are TRBV18 and TRBJ1-1, with D perhaps TRBD1 (6 bases). V lost 6 bases and J lost 3, with 17 bases in between. Germline CDR1 KGHSH, CDR2 LQKENI. This CDR3 is built from 15 residues. As DNA, the CDR3 is TGTGCCAGCTCCCCGGGGGGGGCGCAGGACACTGAAGCTTTCTTT. Protein: CASSPGGAQDTEAFF.

J is TRBJ2-6 and V is TRBV3-1 (or the pseudogene TRBV3-2), with a tentative D call TRBD1 (6 bases). In germline, CDR1 is LGHDT, CDR2 YNNKEL (reference sequence). Between the trimmed V and J ends, which lost 5 bases and 0 bases, there was a span of 17 bases. The CDR3 runs to 18 residues. CDR3 coding DNA: TGTGCCAGCAGCACCTGGGACAATCGAATCTCTGGGGCCAACGTCCTGACTTTC. This codes for CASSTWDNRISGANVLTF.

This chain uses TRBV3-1 (or the pseudogene TRBV3-2) with TRBJ1-2; 7 nucleotides match TRBD1. Looked up from germline, CDR1 is LGHDT and CDR2 is YNNKEL (reference sequence). V lost 4 bases to trimming and J lost 8 bases; unmatched junction nucleotides: 10. This CDR3 spans 14 amino acids. CDR3 region: CASSRAGGIEGYTF. The CDR3 nucleotides are TGTGCCAGCAGCCGAGCAGGGGGAATCGAGGGCTACACCTTC.

The chain links TRBV30 to TRBJ1-1, with D possibly TRBD1 on 5 matching bases. Germline V gives CDR1 GTSNPN, CDR2 SVGIG (reference sequence). CDR3 size: 15 residues. Trimming removed 4 bases from V and 6 bases from J, with 21 bases in between. The CDR3 DNA is TGTGCCTGGATATCGGGGGGAGGAGTTAGACCTGAAGCTTTCTTT. This gives the protein CAWISGGGVRPEAFF. The full variable domain, in which reference TRBV30 and TRBJ1-1 provide the parts outside the CDR3, is SQTIHQWPATLVQPVGSPLSLECTVEGTSNPNLYWYRQAAGRGLQLLFYSVGIGQISSEVPQNLSASRPQDRQFILSSKKLLLSDSGFYLCAWISGGGVRPEAFFGQGTRLTVV.

V and J are TRBV12-3 or TRBV12-4 and TRBJ2-4, with D maybe TRBD1 (5 bases). The CDR3 is 12 residues long. Between the trimmed V and J ends, which lost 3 bases and 15 bases, there was a span of 15 bases. The DNA of the CDR3 is TGTGCCAGCAGTTTTTTTCCAGGGATACCGTACTTC. It specifies CASSFFPGIPYF.

The chain couples TRBV12-3 or TRBV12-4 to TRBJ1-2; possible D gene TRBD1, 5 bases. The length of the CDR3 is 13 residues. Trimming pared 3 bases from V and 6 bases from J, leaving 11 bases between. CDR3 in DNA: TGTGCCAGCAGTTTCCAGGGTTGGGATGGCTACACCTTC. Its protein is CASSFQGWDGYTF.

The gene calls are TRBV28 and TRBJ2-7; D possibly corresponds to TRBD2 (6 bases). V was shortened by 6 bases and J by 1 base, with 16 bases between the two germline ends. CDR3 length equals 15 residues. Germline CDR1 reads MDHEN; CDR2 reads SYDVKM. Written as DNA, the CDR3 is TGTGCCAGCAGCCCGACCGGGACTCCGTCCTACGAGCAGTACTTC. Protein sequence: CASSPTGTPSYEQYF.

The CDR3 loop is CASSQVGGQPYEQYF. The CDR3 DNA reads as TGTGCCAGCAGCCAGGTCGGGGGGCAGCCCTACGAGCAGTACTTC. This chain links TRBV28 with TRBJ2-7, with TRBD2 as a possible D gene (7 bases). Germline CDR1 MDHEN, CDR2 SYDVKM. This CDR3 contains 15 residues. The ends were cut back, 6 bases at V and 2 bases at J, with 17 bases in the middle.

The chain joins TRBV6-2 or TRBV6-3 to TRBJ1-1; D call uncertain. The CDR3 length is 12 residues. Germline lookup yields CDR1 MNHEY and CDR2 SVGEGT. With 4 bases removed from V and 6 bases from J, the gap between germline ends came to 9 bases. The CDR3 protein is CASSFSRAEAFF. CDR3 DNA sequence: TGTGCCAGCAGTTTTTCGCGGGCTGAAGCTTTCTTT.

The V call is TRBV28, the J call TRBJ2-7; 9 bases fit TRBD1. The trim removed 1 base at V and 3 bases at J, leaving 4 bases unmatched. The CDR3 runs 15 residues. Germline lookup yields CDR1 MDHEN and CDR2 SYDVKM. CDR3 sequence (DNA): TGTGCCAGCAGTTTATCGGGACAGGGCCGCTACGAGCAGTACTTC. This encodes CASSLSGQGRYEQYF.

The chain carries TRBV5-1 and TRBJ2-2, with 8 bases matching TRBD1. The CDR3 spans 15 residues. With 3 bases clipped from V and 4 bases from J, the junction kept 5 bases outside the gene matches. CDR1 and CDR2 (germline): SGHRS, YFSETQ. The CDR3 region is CASSWTGWGTGELFF. The CDR3 DNA sequence: TGCGCCAGCAGCTGGACAGGGTGGGGCACCGGGGAGCTGTTTTTT.

This chain connects TRBV28 to TRBJ1-2, with 7 bases aligning to TRBD1. V dropped 6 bases and J dropped 6; count of bases not matched to a gene: 13. The CDR3 spans 15 residues. Germline values: CDR1 MDHEN, CDR2 SYDVKM. CDR3 bases: TGTGCCAGCAGCCCCCCCGGAGGGGGCACGAATGGCTACACCTTC. Translating it yields CASSPPGGGTNGYTF.

CDR3 region: CASSSLGAREKLFF. CDR3 nucleotide sequence: TGTGCCAGCAGTTCTCTGGGGGCGCGGGAAAAACTGTTTTTT. The chain couples TRBV6-5 to TRBJ1-4; weak D call: TRBD1 (6 bases). Trimming took off 4 bases at V and 8 bases at J, with 14 bases between the two ends. Germline CDR1 and CDR2: MNHEY and SVGAGI. The CDR3 covers 14 residues.

The V call is TRBV13, the J call TRBJ2-1; 9 nucleotides match TRBD2. The CDR3 runs to 15 residues. V was clipped by 3 bases and J by 3 bases; unmatched bases: 3. Germline CDR1 reads PRHDT; CDR2 reads FYEKMQ (reference sequence). This CDR3 reads CASSFFSGGYNEQFF. As DNA, the CDR3 is TGTGCCAGCAGCTTTTTTAGCGGGGGCTACAATGAGCAGTTCTTC.

This clone occurred once. V gene TRBV9 combines with J gene TRBJ1-1; D is perhaps TRBD1 (5 bases). CDR3 length equals 14 residues. V lost 4 bases and J lost 0, with 10 bases in between. CDR1 and CDR2 from the germline V gene are SGDLS and YYNGEE. The CDR3: CASSPTTVNTEAFF. In DNA form, the CDR3 reads TGTGCCAGCAGCCCAACGACAGTGAACACTGAAGCTTTCTTT. Full variable domain (rest looked up from reference TRBV9 and TRBJ1-1): DSGVTQTPKHLITATGQRVTLRCSPRSGDLSVYWYQQSLDQGLQFLIQYYNGEERAKGNILERFSAQQFPDLHSELNLSSLELGDSALYFCASSPTTVNTEAFFGQGTRLTVV.